These T cell receptor beta chains were read from a single sample in a study of cytomegalovirus exposure and HLA in healthy donors. The data were produced by immunoSEQ multiplex PCR, yet TCRdb's version contains in-frame clones alone and is incomplete. The repertoire includes some 250,000 clones, 90% of them detected once, and under 0.4% sits in the top ten. The specimen sequenced was PBMCs. The source of these receptors is a woman in her late teens or twenties in good health and CMV-seronegative. Each CDR3 is given with its conserved first and last residue. D genes are given only for firm matches. Only some rows state a clone size, as once, few, many or a class for expanded clones.

DNA	CDR3	D	size	V	J
TGCGCCAGCAGCCAAATCACGGGTTACCAAGAGACCCAGTACTTC	CASSQITGYQETQYF	-	-	TRBV4-1	TRBJ2-5
TGTGCCAGCAGCCCGATCACCGGGACAGAAACTGAAGCTTTCTTT	CASSPITGTETEAFF	TRBD1	-	TRBV7-9	TRBJ1-1
TGTGCCATCAGTGAGTCGATTGACAGCGAAGCTTTCTTT	CAISESIDSEAFF	-	-	TRBV10-3	TRBJ1-1
TGCGCCAGCAGCCCGGGGGGCCGCGACATTCGGTACTTC	CASSPGGRDIRYF	-	-	TRBV5-1	TRBJ2-5
TGTGCCAGCAGTTGGACAGTCCAAGAGACCCAGTACTTC	CASSWTVQETQYF	-	-	TRBV6-5	TRBJ2-5
TGCGCCAGCAGCCAAGAAACCGGGACAGGGGGCTACGAGCAGTACTTC	CASSQETGTGGYEQYF	TRBD1	-	TRBV7-9	TRBJ2-7
TGCGCCAGCAGCCTCCACTCCCGCCCCGGGGGGCATAGTCATGTAGACAAAAACATTCAGTACTTC	CASSLHSRPGGHSHVDKNIQYF	-	-	TRBV4-3	TRBJ2-4
TGTGCCAGCAGTTACGCGGTTTTGGATACGCAGTATTTT	CASSYAVLDTQYF	-	-	TRBV6-6	TRBJ2-3
TGTGCCAGCAGCTTAGGTGGGGGGTATACCGGGGAGCTGTTTTTT	CASSLGGGYTGELFF	-	-	TRBV7-8	TRBJ2-2
TGTGCCAGCAGGAGATTAACAGGGTTTTATGGCTACACCTTC	CASRRLTGFYGYTF	-	-	TRBV6-5	TRBJ1-2
TGTGCCAGCAGCTTACAGGGCGGGCTCTATGGCTACACCTTC	CASSLQGGLYGYTF	-	-	TRBV5-6	TRBJ1-2
TGTGCCAGCAGCCTCAGGGGGCGCCCAGAGACCCAGTACTTC	CASSLRGRPETQYF	TRBD1	once	TRBV28	TRBJ2-5